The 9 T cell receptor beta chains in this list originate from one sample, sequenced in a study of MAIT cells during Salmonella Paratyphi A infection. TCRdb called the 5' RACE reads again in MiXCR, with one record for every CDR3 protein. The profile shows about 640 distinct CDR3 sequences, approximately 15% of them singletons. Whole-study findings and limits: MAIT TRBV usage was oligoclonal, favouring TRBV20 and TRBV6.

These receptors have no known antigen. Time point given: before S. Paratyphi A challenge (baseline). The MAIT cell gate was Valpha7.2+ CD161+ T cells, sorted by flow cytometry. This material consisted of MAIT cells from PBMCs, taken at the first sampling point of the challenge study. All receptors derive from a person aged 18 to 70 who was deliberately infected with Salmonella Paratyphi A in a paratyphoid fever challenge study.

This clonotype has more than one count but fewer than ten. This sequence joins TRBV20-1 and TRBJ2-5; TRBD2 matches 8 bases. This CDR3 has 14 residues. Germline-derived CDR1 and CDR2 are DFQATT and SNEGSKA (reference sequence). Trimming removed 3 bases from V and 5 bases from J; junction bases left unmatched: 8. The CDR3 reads CSASGGASSETQYF. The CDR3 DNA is TGCAGTGCTAGCGGGGGGGCATCCTCCGAGACCCAGTACTTC.

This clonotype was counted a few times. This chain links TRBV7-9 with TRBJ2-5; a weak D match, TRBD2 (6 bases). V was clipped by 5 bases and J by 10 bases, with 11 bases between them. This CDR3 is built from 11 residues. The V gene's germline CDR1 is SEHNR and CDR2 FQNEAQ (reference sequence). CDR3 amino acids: CASSPPEGQYF. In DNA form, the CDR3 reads TGTGCCAGCAGCCCCCCGGAGGGCCAGTACTTC. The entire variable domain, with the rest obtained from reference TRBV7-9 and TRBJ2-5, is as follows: DTGVSQNPRHKITKRGQNVTFRCDPISEHNRLYWYRQTLGQGPEFLTYFQNEAQLEKSRLLSDRFSAERPKGSFSTLEIQRTEQGDSAMYLCASSPPEGQYFGPGTRLLVL.

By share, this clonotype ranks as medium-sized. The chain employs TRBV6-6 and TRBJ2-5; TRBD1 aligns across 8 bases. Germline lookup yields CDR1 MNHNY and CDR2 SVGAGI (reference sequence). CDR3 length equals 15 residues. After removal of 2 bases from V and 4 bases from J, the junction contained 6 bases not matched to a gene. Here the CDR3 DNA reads TGTGCCAGCAGTTACCGGACAGGGCCCGGAGAGACCCAGTACTTC. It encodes CASSYRTGPGETQYF.

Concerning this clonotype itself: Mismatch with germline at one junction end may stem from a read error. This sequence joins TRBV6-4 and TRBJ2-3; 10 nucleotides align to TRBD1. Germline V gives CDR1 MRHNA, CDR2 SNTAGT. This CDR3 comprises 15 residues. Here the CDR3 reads CASSNSTGGADTQYF. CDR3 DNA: TGTGCCAGCAGTAACTCGACAGGGGGCGCAGATACGCAGTATTTT.

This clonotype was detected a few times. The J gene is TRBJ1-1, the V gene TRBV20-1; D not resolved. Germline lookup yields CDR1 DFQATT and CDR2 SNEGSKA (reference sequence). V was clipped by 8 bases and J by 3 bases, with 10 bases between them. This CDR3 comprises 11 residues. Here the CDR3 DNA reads TGCAGTATCAGGATGGACACTGAAGCTTTCTTT. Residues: CSIRMDTEAFF.

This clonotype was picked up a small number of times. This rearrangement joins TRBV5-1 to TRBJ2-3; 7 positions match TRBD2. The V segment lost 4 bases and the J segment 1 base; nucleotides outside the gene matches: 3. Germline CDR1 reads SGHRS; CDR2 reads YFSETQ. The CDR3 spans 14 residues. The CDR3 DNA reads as TGCGCCAGCAGCACGCTAGCGGGCACAGATACGCAGTATTTT. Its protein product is CASSTLAGTDTQYF. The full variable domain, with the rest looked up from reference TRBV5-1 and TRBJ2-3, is KAGVTQTPRYLIKTRGQQVTLSCSPISGHRSVSWYQQTPGQGLQFLFEYFSETQRNKGNFPGRFSGRQFSNSRSEMNVSTLELGDSALYLCASSTLAGTDTQYFGPGTRLTVL.

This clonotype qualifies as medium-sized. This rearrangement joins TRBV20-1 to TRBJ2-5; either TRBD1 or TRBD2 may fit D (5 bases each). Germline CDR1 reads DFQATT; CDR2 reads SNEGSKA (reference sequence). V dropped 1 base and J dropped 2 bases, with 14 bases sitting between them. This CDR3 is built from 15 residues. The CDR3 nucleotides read TGCAGTGCTAGAGCCGAGGGGAACAGACAAGAGACCCAGTACTTC. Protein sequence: CSARAEGNRQETQYF.

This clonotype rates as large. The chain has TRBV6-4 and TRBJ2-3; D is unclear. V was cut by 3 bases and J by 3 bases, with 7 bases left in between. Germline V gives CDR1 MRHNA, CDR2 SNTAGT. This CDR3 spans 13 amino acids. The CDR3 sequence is CASSEAATDTQYF. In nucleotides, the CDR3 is TGTGCCAGCAGTGAAGCTGCAACAGATACGCAGTATTTT.

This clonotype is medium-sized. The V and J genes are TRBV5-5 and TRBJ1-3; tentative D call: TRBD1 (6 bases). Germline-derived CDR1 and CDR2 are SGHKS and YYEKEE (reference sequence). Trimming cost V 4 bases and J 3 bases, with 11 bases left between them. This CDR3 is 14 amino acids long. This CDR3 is CASSAGQLGNTIYF. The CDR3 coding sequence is TGTGCCAGCAGCGCGGGACAACTTGGAAACACCATATATTTT.